Only a few counts were recorded for the clone carrying this TCR beta chain. Its antigen is as yet unknown. The data originate from a study of blood T cells in healthy people across ages. Overall study findings and caveats: Roughly linear declines in TCR beta diversity per million T cells occurred with age.

The ends were cut back, 1 base at V and 2 bases at J, with 11 bases in the middle. There are 16 residues in the CDR3. Germline values: CDR1 LGHNA, CDR2 YNFKEQ. The second PCR ran about 7 to 12 cycles with a sample-barcoded 5' primer and J-beta primers. A template-switch adaptor with 12 random nucleotides tagged each cDNA molecule. A single record per CDR3 protein comes from TCRdb applying MiXCR to the 5' RACE reads. The sample lists some 750,000 distinct CDR3 sequences; 20% to 25% were seen once. The sequence was obtained from a man between 65 and 79 years old in good health. Source material: blood. The chain carries TRBV4-2 and TRBJ2-2; D is possibly TRBD1 (5 bases). Written as DNA, the CDR3 is TGTGCCAGCAGCCAAGTGGCACAGGCAAACACCGGGGAGCTGTTTTTT. Its translation: CASSQVAQANTGELFF.